This T cell receptor beta chain was obtained from a study of blood T cell repertoires in COVID-19. Germline lookup yields CDR1 MNHEY and CDR2 SMNVEV (reference sequence). Trimming removed 4 bases from V and 1 base from J; junction bases left unmatched: 7. The CDR3 is made up of 16 amino acids. Sequencing used immunoSEQ multiplex PCR; TCRdb keeps in-frame clones, though not all of them. The repertoire holds around 250,000 clones, 75% to 90% seen once, with approximately 1.9% in the top ten. A single count supports this clone. The source material was PBMCs or T cells enriched from blood (not recorded which). The chain uses TRBV27 and TRBJ2-3; 8 positions match TRBD2. This clonotype was sampled from a woman in her forties or fifties who had recovered from COVID-19. For the CDR3, the DNA is TGTGCCAGCAGTTCCCAGCGGGAGTTCGGCACAGATACGCAGTATTTT. It specifies CASSSQREFGTDTQYF.